This entry lists 2 T cell receptor beta chains sequenced from one sample in a study of blood T cell repertoires in COVID-19. Sequenced by immunoSEQ multiplex PCR; TCRdb stores in-frame clones only, minus some. Among some 150,000 clones listed, approximately 84% were seen once. The sample comprised peripheral blood. These TCRs come from a human donor with acute or convalescent COVID-19. The donor label of this sample is uncertain.

The chain carries TRBV6-5 and TRBJ2-1; TRBD1 aligns across 9 bases. CDR3 length: 16 residues. Germline-derived CDR1 and CDR2 are MNHEY and SVGAGI. With 4 bases clipped from V and 7 bases from J, the junction kept 11 bases outside the gene matches. The chain's CDR3 is CASSSADRGGRNEQFF. Here the CDR3 DNA reads TGTGCCAGCAGTTCGGCGGACAGGGGCGGTCGGAATGAGCAGTTCTTC.

The gene calls are TRBV6-5 and TRBJ1-6; 7 positions match TRBD1. With 0 bases clipped from V and 9 bases from J, the junction kept 8 bases outside the gene matches. Germline-derived CDR1 and CDR2 are MNHEY and SVGAGI. This CDR3 contains 16 residues. The CDR3 here is CASSYSKKGGLSPLHF. In DNA form, the CDR3 reads TGTGCCAGCAGTTACTCGAAAAAAGGGGGCCTTTCACCCCTCCACTTT.